This passage covers 18 T cell receptor beta chains from one sample sequenced in a study of blood T cell repertoires in COVID-19. The table came from immunoSEQ multiplex PCR; TCRdb's copy has only in-frame clones and leaves some out. The top ten clones hold roughly 0.69% of a sample with fewer than 250,000 clones, about 85% of them seen once. The sequenced material came from peripheral blood. All receptors come from a man aged 35 to 55 with acute or convalescent COVID-19.

J is TRBJ2-3 and V is TRBV2; possible D gene TRBD2, 6 bases. Germline V gene lookup returns CDR1 SNHLY and CDR2 FYNNEI. This CDR3 has 15 amino acids. V lost 4 bases to trimming and J lost 5 bases, with 16 bases between them. In nucleotides, the CDR3 is TGTGCCAGCAGTGTTGACGCGGCAGCGGGAGATACGCAGTATTTT. Protein product: CASSVDAAAGDTQYF.

This rearrangement joins TRBV3-1 (or the pseudogene TRBV3-2) to TRBJ2-6; D gene uncertain. The CDR3 extends over 14 amino acids. CDR1 is LGHDT and CDR2 is YNNKEL in the germline V gene (reference sequence). Trimming pared 6 bases from V and 0 bases from J, leaving 6 bases between. The CDR3 DNA reads as TGTGCCAGCAGATATAGCTCTGGGGCCAACGTCCTGACTTTC. Its protein is CASRYSSGANVLTF.

The rearrangement links TRBV2 to TRBJ2-1; tentative D call: TRBD2 (5 bases). This CDR3 has 14 amino acids. Germline CDR1 reads SNHLY; CDR2 reads FYNNEI. V was trimmed by 10 bases and J by 4 bases, leaving 17 bases between them. CDR3 sequence: CAIRDLEAYNEQFF. The CDR3 nucleotides read TGTGCCATCCGCGACCTGGAGGCATACAATGAGCAGTTCTTC.

This chain links TRBV6-2 or TRBV6-3 with TRBJ1-1; a weak D match, TRBD1 (6 bases). The CDR3 runs 15 residues. Per germline, CDR1 MNHEY and CDR2 SVGEGT. V dropped 7 bases and J dropped 5 bases, with 20 bases sitting between them. CDR3 in DNA: TGTGCCAGCACCCCCGGGGGGGGCCTTGGGACTGAAGCTTTCTTT. Amino acid sequence: CASTPGGGLGTEAFF.

In DNA form, the CDR3 reads TGTGCCAGCAGTGAAGACAGGGCGCAGAATCAGCCCCAGCATTTT. Translating gives CASSEDRAQNQPQHF. The chain couples TRBV6-1 to TRBJ1-5; possibly TRBD1 for D (6 bases). V was shortened by 1 base and J by 4 bases, with 11 bases between the two germline ends. Per the germline V gene, CDR1 is MNHNS and CDR2 is SASEGT. This CDR3 has 15 amino acids.

The rearrangement uses TRBV27 and TRBJ1-5; D gene ambiguous. V lost 4 bases, J lost 0 bases, and 10 bases lay in between. This CDR3 contains 15 residues. Germline assignment: CDR1 MNHEY and CDR2 SMNVEV (reference sequence). In nucleotides, the CDR3 is TGTGCCAGCAGTTCGGGGTATGATAGCAATCAGCCCCAGCATTTT. Encoded protein: CASSSGYDSNQPQHF.

The chain has TRBV6-1 and TRBJ1-6; unclear D gene. Looked up from germline, CDR1 is MNHNS and CDR2 is SASEGT. The CDR3 length is 16 residues. V lost 4 bases to trimming and J lost 9 bases, with 19 bases between them. This CDR3 reads CASSGPGPWEGSPLHF. For the CDR3, the DNA is TGTGCCAGCAGTGGCCCCGGACCATGGGAGGGTTCACCCCTCCACTTT.

V gene TRBV6-5 combines with J gene TRBJ2-5; D might be TRBD2 (6 bases). This CDR3 contains 15 residues. CDR1 is MNHEY and CDR2 is SVGAGI in the germline V gene. The germline V and J ends were trimmed by 0 bases and 1 base, with 9 bases remaining between them. The CDR3 protein is CASSYSAGFQETQYF. CDR3 DNA: TGTGCCAGCAGTTACTCCGCGGGATTCCAAGAGACCCAGTACTTC.

The chain uses TRBV4-1 and TRBJ2-5; 12 nucleotides align to TRBD2. The V gene end was trimmed by 0 bases and the J gene end by 4 bases; junction bases not matched to a gene: 3. Germline assignment: CDR1 MGHRA and CDR2 YSYEKL. There are 16 residues in the CDR3. CDR3 amino acids: CASSQDKLAGGETQYF. The DNA of the CDR3 is TGCGCCAGCAGCCAAGATAAACTAGCGGGAGGAGAGACCCAGTACTTC.

The rearrangement links TRBV9 to TRBJ1-2, with D perhaps TRBD1 (6 bases). This CDR3 is built from 15 residues. Trimming removed 6 bases from V and 0 bases from J, with 15 bases in between. Per germline, CDR1 SGDLS and CDR2 YYNGEE. CDR3: CASNPAEGANYGYTF. The CDR3 region has the DNA TGTGCCAGCAACCCAGCCGAGGGGGCTAACTATGGCTACACCTTC.

Here the CDR3 DNA reads TGTGCCAGCACCGTATCTGGGGCCAACGTCCTGACTTTC. Its translation is CASTVSGANVLTF. V and J are TRBV28 and TRBJ2-6; D is unclear. This CDR3 is built from 13 residues. V was trimmed by 7 bases and J by 1 base, leaving 5 bases between them. Germline-derived CDR1 and CDR2 are MDHEN and SYDVKM.

V and J are TRBV7-9 and TRBJ2-3; no definite D call. The CDR3 contains 16 residues. The germline gives CDR1 SEHNR, CDR2 FQNEAQ (reference sequence). V lost 6 bases, J lost 2 bases, and 18 bases lay in between. This CDR3 reads CASRSSEQIFTDTQYF. For the CDR3, the DNA is TGTGCCAGCAGATCCTCAGAACAGATTTTCACAGATACGCAGTATTTT.

The chain carries TRBV19 and TRBJ1-5, with D tentatively TRBD1 (5 bases). The germline V gene encodes CDR1 LNHDA and CDR2 SQIVND (reference sequence). Trimming removed 7 bases at V and 3 bases at J, with 13 bases between. This CDR3 is 14 amino acids long. As DNA, the CDR3 is TGTGCCAGTACTATCGGGACTCCCAATCAGCCCCAGCATTTT. Translating gives CASTIGTPNQPQHF. The full variable domain, rest sourced from reference TRBV19 and TRBJ1-5, is DGGITQSPKYLFRKEGQNVTLSCEQNLNHDAMYWYRQDPGQGLRLIYYSQIVNDFQKGDIAEGYSVSREKKESFPLTVTSAQKNPTAFYLCASTIGTPNQPQHFGDGTRLSIL.

The V call is TRBV25-1, the J call TRBJ2-5; a weak D match, TRBD2 (6 bases). This CDR3 region has 15 residues. The V end was cut by 4 bases, the J end by 3 bases, with 15 bases between. Germline assignment: CDR1 MGHDK and CDR2 SYGVNS. The CDR3 sequence: CASSGGGALKETQYF. In DNA, the CDR3 is TGTGCCAGCAGTGGGGGCGGGGCCTTAAAAGAGACCCAGTACTTC.

The V and J genes are TRBV19 and TRBJ2-7; TRBD1 matches at 10 bases. J gave up 3 bases and V 6 bases, and 5 bases lay outside the gene matches. This CDR3 is 14 amino acids long. CDR1 LNHDA and CDR2 SQIVND come from the germline V gene (reference sequence). For the CDR3, the DNA is TGTGCCAGTAGAAAAGGACAGGGGGTCTACGAGCAGTACTTC. Translating gives CASRKGQGVYEQYF.

The rearrangement uses TRBV4-3 and TRBJ2-7; 8 bases match TRBD1. The V gene's germline CDR1 is LGHNA and CDR2 YSLEER. The CDR3 loop spans 15 amino acids. V lost 0 bases to trimming and J lost 4 bases; unmatched junction nucleotides: 5. The CDR3 nucleotides are TGCGCCAGCAGCCAAGATCTAGGACAGGGATACGAGCAGTACTTC. Translated: CASSQDLGQGYEQYF.

The gene calls are TRBV6-5 and TRBJ1-2; 8 bases are shared with TRBD1. CDR1 and CDR2 from the germline V gene are MNHEY and SVGAGI. The CDR3 contains 11 residues. V lost 8 bases to trimming and J lost 8 bases; unmatched junction nucleotides: 4. The CDR3 spells CASGWTGGYTF. CDR3 in DNA: TGTGCCAGCGGTTGGACAGGGGGCTACACCTTC.

CDR3 in amino acids: CASSQDGTPDTGELFF. The CDR3 DNA reads TGTGCCAGCAGCCAAGATGGGACACCGGACACCGGGGAGCTGTTTTTT. This sequence joins TRBV14 and TRBJ2-2; a weak D match, TRBD1 (6 bases). The V end was cut by 0 bases, the J end by 3 bases, with 11 bases between. CDR3 length equals 16 residues. The germline gives CDR1 SGHDN, CDR2 FVKESK.